The 23 T cell receptor beta chains below were found in one sample sequenced in a study of blood T cell repertoires in COVID-19. Profiling relied on immunoSEQ multiplex PCR, and the TCRdb table lists in-frame clones only, not all of them. The sample yields fewer than 300,000 clones, around 89% seen once. Sequencing was performed on PBMCs or T cells enriched from blood (not recorded which). The receptors derive from a middle-aged man who had recovered from COVID-19.

This clone was recorded only once. The chain has TRBV6-5 and TRBJ1-5, with D unresolved. The length of the CDR3 is 13 residues. Germline CDR1 is MNHEY and CDR2 is SVGAGI. Between the trimmed V and J ends, which lost 2 bases and 2 bases, there was a span of 4 bases. CDR3 DNA sequence: TGTGCCAGCAGTTACCGAGGCAATCAGCCCCAGCATTTT. It is translated as CASSYRGNQPQHF.

The rearrangement links TRBV5-1 to TRBJ2-2; D is unresolved. Germline loops: CDR1 SGHRS, CDR2 YFSETQ. The CDR3 is made up of 15 amino acids. V shed 3 bases and J shed 7 bases, with 16 bases lying between them. CDR3 DNA: TGCGCCAGCAGCTCCGAAAACTCCCATGGCGGGGAGCTGTTTTTT. This sequence encodes CASSSENSHGGELFF.

This clone was counted a single time. The chain combines TRBV24-1 with TRBJ1-5; weak D call: TRBD1 (6 bases). Germline CDR1 is KGHDR and CDR2 is SFDVKD. The ends were cut back, 7 bases at V and 5 bases at J, with 23 bases in the middle. CDR3 length: 17 amino acids. In DNA, the CDR3 is TGTGCCACCAGCGGGGCCCACATACAGGGACGGGATCAGCCCCAGCATTTT. This translates into CATSGAHIQGRDQPQHF.

The chain has TRBV9 and TRBJ2-2, with TRBD2 matching over 10 bases. The CDR3 consists of 17 residues. Trimming at V came to 3 bases and at J to 2 bases, leaving 7 bases not matched to a gene. The germline CDR1 and CDR2 sequences are SGDLS and YYNGEE. CDR3 DNA: TGTGCCAGCAGCGGCCTACTAGCGGGAAGCAACACCGGGGAGCTGTTTTTT. Encoded protein: CASSGLLAGSNTGELFF.

The J gene is TRBJ2-2, the V gene TRBV24-1; a weak D match, TRBD2 (6 bases). Per the germline V gene, CDR1 is KGHDR and CDR2 is SFDVKD. The V gene lost 6 bases and the J gene lost 2 bases, with 12 bases spanning the gap. This CDR3 spans 15 amino acids. CDR3 bases: TGTGCCACCAGTACAACGGGAGTTAACACCGGGGAGCTGTTTTTT. This encodes CATSTTGVNTGELFF.

This clone was observed a handful of times. This chain uses TRBV7-6 with TRBJ1-5; D unclear. This CDR3 is 17 amino acids long. Germline V gene lookup returns CDR1 SGHVS and CDR2 FNYEAQ. V lost 1 base to trimming and J lost 9 bases, with 22 bases between them. This CDR3 is CASSLVFRSGQEGPQHF. The CDR3 nucleotides are TGTGCCAGCAGCTTAGTATTTCGGTCGGGTCAAGAGGGGCCCCAGCATTTT.

This clone appeared a few times. V gene TRBV5-1 combines with J gene TRBJ1-3; possibly TRBD1 for D (5 bases). Germline V gene lookup returns CDR1 SGHRS and CDR2 YFSETQ. The CDR3 runs 14 residues. V dropped 4 bases and J dropped 2 bases, with 10 bases sitting between them. The CDR3 nucleotides are TGCGCCAGCAGCCGGGAGGGGACTGGAAACACCATATATTTT. It specifies CASSREGTGNTIYF.

This chain joins TRBV18 and TRBJ1-5, with a possible D match to TRBD1 (5 bases). The V end lost 4 bases, the J end lost 9 bases, and 13 bases lay between the germline ends. Germline V gene sequence: CDR1 KGHSH, CDR2 LQKENI. The CDR3 runs to 13 residues. This CDR3 is CASSLQGHWPQHF. The CDR3 region has the DNA TGTGCCAGCTCACTCCAGGGTCATTGGCCCCAGCATTTT.

This clone was recorded a few times. CDR3 sequence reads: CATSAGALNEQFF. DNA of the CDR3: TGTGCCACCAGTGCGGGAGCTCTTAATGAGCAGTTCTTC. The V and J genes are TRBV24-1 and TRBJ2-1; the D gene is possibly TRBD2 (6 bases). The CDR3 totals 13 residues. Germline lookup yields CDR1 KGHDR and CDR2 SFDVKD. V was pared by 5 bases and J by 7 bases, with 11 bases between.

The V and J genes are TRBV4-1 and TRBJ1-1; D call uncertain. The CDR3 has 14 amino acids. The V gene lost 1 base and the J gene lost 1 base, with 7 bases spanning the gap. Looked up from germline, CDR1 is MGHRA and CDR2 is YSYEKL. CDR3 nucleotide sequence: TGCGCCAGCAGCCAAGTAGCTCCGAACACTGAAGCTTTCTTT. Its translation is CASSQVAPNTEAFF.

This chain joins TRBV25-1 and TRBJ2-5; a weak D match, TRBD1 (5 bases). V was shortened by 4 bases and J by 7 bases, with 22 bases between the two germline ends. The CDR3 runs 16 residues. Per the germline V gene, CDR1 is MGHDK and CDR2 is SYGVNS. CDR3 DNA sequence: TGTGCCAGCAGTGTCATAGGGGCAGGGCAGTTTCGGACCCAGTACTTC. Protein: CASSVIGAGQFRTQYF.

As DNA, the CDR3 is TGTGCCAGCAGCGCTGGCCGGGACAGGGTTTACGTCCTGACTTTC. It translates to CASSAGRDRVYVLTF. J is TRBJ2-6 and V is TRBV9; 9 bases fit TRBD1. The trim removed 3 bases at V and 11 bases at J, leaving 9 bases unmatched. The CDR3 covers 15 residues. Looked up from germline, CDR1 is SGDLS and CDR2 is YYNGEE.

The chain carries TRBV18 and TRBJ2-2; TRBD1 aligns across 10 bases. Germline trimming cut 3 bases from V and 6 bases from J; bases unmatched to any gene: 10. Germline CDR1 KGHSH, CDR2 LQKENI. This CDR3 has 17 amino acids. DNA of the CDR3: TGTGCCAGCTCACCTCCAAGGGGACAGGGGATCTCCGGGGAGCTGTTTTTT. Its protein product is CASSPPRGQGISGELFF.

V is TRBV5-1 and J is TRBJ1-1; D is uncertain. Germline V lookup: CDR1 SGHRS, CDR2 YFSETQ. V dropped 0 bases and J dropped 3 bases, with 12 bases sitting between them. The CDR3 covers 15 residues. The CDR3: CASSLAGSEDTEAFF. The CDR3 DNA sequence: TGCGCCAGCAGCTTGGCCGGGTCAGAGGACACTGAAGCTTTCTTT.

The rearrangement joins TRBV15 to TRBJ2-7; TRBD2 agrees at 11 bases. This CDR3 comprises 14 residues. The J segment lost 3 bases and the V segment lost 4 bases, leaving 2 bases of the junction unmatched. Per the germline V gene, CDR1 is LNHNV and CDR2 is YYDKDF (reference sequence). The CDR3 loop is CATSIGLAGYEQYF. The CDR3, as DNA: TGTGCCACCAGCATAGGACTAGCGGGCTACGAGCAGTACTTC.

The chain couples TRBV27 to TRBJ2-3, with no clear D. The germline CDR1 and CDR2 sequences are MNHEY and SMNVEV (reference sequence). Trimming pared 0 bases from V and 6 bases from J, leaving 13 bases between. The CDR3 has 15 residues. The CDR3 loop reads CASSLSTGSWDTQYF. The CDR3 region has the DNA TGTGCCAGCAGTTTATCAACGGGTTCCTGGGATACGCAGTATTTT.

CDR3 region: CASSKTVPVMNTEAFF. The CDR3 nucleotides read TGTGCCAGCAGTAAGACAGTGCCCGTCATGAACACTGAAGCTTTCTTT. V gene TRBV27 combines with J gene TRBJ1-1, with a possible D match to TRBD1 (5 bases). The CDR3 contains 16 residues. Germline lookup yields CDR1 MNHEY and CDR2 SMNVEV (reference sequence). V lost 5 bases, J lost 0 bases, and 16 bases lay in between.

The chain uses TRBV29-1 and TRBJ2-3, with 7 positions matching TRBD2. Trimming took 5 bases from V and 10 from J; bases not matched to a gene: 12. This CDR3 spans 13 amino acids. CDR1 and CDR2 from the germline V gene are SQVTM and ANQGSEA. The CDR3 nucleotides read TGCAGCGTTTCCGGAGGGAGGGCCGGCCCGCAGTATTTT. This encodes CSVSGGRAGPQYF.

This clone appeared once. This sequence joins TRBV11-3 and TRBJ2-2, with a weak D call TRBD2 (5 bases). Trimming took off 4 bases at V and 6 bases at J, with 18 bases between the two ends. Germline CDR1 is SGHNT and CDR2 is YENEEA. There are 16 residues in the CDR3. The DNA for the CDR3 is TGTGCCAGCAGCTCTAATACTGGGAGCGCCGCCGGGGAGCTGTTTTTT. It encodes CASSSNTGSAAGELFF.

The chain combines TRBV28 with TRBJ2-1; a weak D match, TRBD1 (6 bases). Germline-derived CDR1 and CDR2 are MDHEN and SYDVKM. V was shortened by 1 base and J by 7 bases, with 17 bases between the two germline ends. The CDR3 loop spans 16 amino acids. CDR3 DNA: TGTGCCAGCAGTTTATATACAGGGATCCCGGGGAATGAGCAGTTCTTC. Its protein is CASSLYTGIPGNEQFF.

The chain uses TRBV27 and TRBJ1-1; 7 bases map to TRBD1. The CDR3 covers 15 residues. Germline assignment: CDR1 MNHEY and CDR2 SMNVEV (reference sequence). The V segment lost 5 bases and the J segment 7 bases; nucleotides outside the gene matches: 13. CDR3 DNA sequence: TGTGCCAGCAGTACATCTTTCCGGGACAGTGATGAAGCTTTCTTT. This translates into CASSTSFRDSDEAFF.

The CDR3 DNA sequence: TGTGCCTGGAGTGAAAGGACAGGGATCAACACTGAAGCTTTCTTT. Translating it yields CAWSERTGINTEAFF. V usage is TRBV30 and J usage is TRBJ1-1, with 8 bases fitting TRBD1. Trimming took 1 base from V and 2 from J; bases not matched to a gene: 6. The CDR3 extends over 15 amino acids. Germline V lookup: CDR1 GTSNPN, CDR2 SVGIG (reference sequence).

The CDR3 region has the DNA TGTGCCAGCAGTGACGGGACAGGGGGCAAAGCTTTCTTT. Its protein is CASSDGTGGKAFF. This chain links TRBV6-4 with TRBJ1-1; the match to TRBD1 covers 12 bases. In germline, CDR1 is MRHNA, CDR2 SNTAGT. This CDR3 region has 13 residues. Trimming at V came to 2 bases and at J to 9 bases, leaving 1 base not matched to a gene.